The T cell receptor beta chain under discussion was sequenced for a study of blood T cells in healthy people across ages. Together with a sample-barcoded 5' primer, a J-beta primer mix was included in a second PCR lasting about 7 to 11 cycles. Every single cDNA molecule received a tag from a template-switch adaptor with 12 random nucleotides. TCRdb recomputed calls from the 5' RACE reads with MiXCR, one row per CDR3 protein. The sample contains around 800,000 distinct CDR3 sequences, roughly 44% of which appear only once. Each sample used at least 6 million PBMCs. There are a few counts of this clonotype. The antigen is not known. Germline trimming cut 5 bases from V and 6 bases from J; bases unmatched to any gene: 9. The length of the CDR3 is 14 residues. CDR1 is KGHDR, CDR2 SFDVKD, per germline. Regarding the study as a whole: PBMCs went unsorted, and a conclusive naive versus antigen-experienced comparison was therefore prevented. As age increased, TCR beta diversity per million T cells fell in a roughly linear fashion.

V and J are TRBV24-1 and TRBJ2-7, with 7 positions matching TRBD2. The clonotype was recovered from a man aged 60 to 69 in good health. The sequenced sample consisted of blood. CDR3: CATSVGGLRREQYF. The CDR3 DNA follows: TGTGCCACCAGTGTGGGAGGGCTCCGGCGCGAGCAGTACTTC.